This TCR beta chain was captured in a study of OX40 agonist ivuxolimab in advanced cancers. V was clipped by 4 bases and J by 7 bases, with 17 bases between them. CDR1 is MGHRA, CDR2 YSYEKL, per germline. The CDR3 consists of 15 residues. Here immunoSEQ multiplex PCR was the method, and the copy in TCRdb shows in-frame clones only, minus some. The sample consists of more than 70,000 clones, 81% of them appearing once. Regarding this clone: Antigen unknown.

Study-wide results and limits: At 0.1 to 3.0 mg/kg, clonal expansion of CD4+ and CD8+ blood T cells had occurred by week 6.

This TCR was recovered from an adult with an advanced solid tumor such as melanoma, head and neck, liver or kidney cancer. The sequencing here drew on CD4+ or CD8+ T cells sorted from blood, taken in a trial of the OX40 agonist ivuxolimab. The V call is TRBV4-1, the J call TRBJ2-4, with a possible D match to TRBD1 (6 bases). Here the CDR3 reads CASSPEEQGRNIQYF. The CDR3 coding sequence is TGCGCCAGCAGCCCAGAGGAACAGGGAAGGAACATTCAGTACTTC.